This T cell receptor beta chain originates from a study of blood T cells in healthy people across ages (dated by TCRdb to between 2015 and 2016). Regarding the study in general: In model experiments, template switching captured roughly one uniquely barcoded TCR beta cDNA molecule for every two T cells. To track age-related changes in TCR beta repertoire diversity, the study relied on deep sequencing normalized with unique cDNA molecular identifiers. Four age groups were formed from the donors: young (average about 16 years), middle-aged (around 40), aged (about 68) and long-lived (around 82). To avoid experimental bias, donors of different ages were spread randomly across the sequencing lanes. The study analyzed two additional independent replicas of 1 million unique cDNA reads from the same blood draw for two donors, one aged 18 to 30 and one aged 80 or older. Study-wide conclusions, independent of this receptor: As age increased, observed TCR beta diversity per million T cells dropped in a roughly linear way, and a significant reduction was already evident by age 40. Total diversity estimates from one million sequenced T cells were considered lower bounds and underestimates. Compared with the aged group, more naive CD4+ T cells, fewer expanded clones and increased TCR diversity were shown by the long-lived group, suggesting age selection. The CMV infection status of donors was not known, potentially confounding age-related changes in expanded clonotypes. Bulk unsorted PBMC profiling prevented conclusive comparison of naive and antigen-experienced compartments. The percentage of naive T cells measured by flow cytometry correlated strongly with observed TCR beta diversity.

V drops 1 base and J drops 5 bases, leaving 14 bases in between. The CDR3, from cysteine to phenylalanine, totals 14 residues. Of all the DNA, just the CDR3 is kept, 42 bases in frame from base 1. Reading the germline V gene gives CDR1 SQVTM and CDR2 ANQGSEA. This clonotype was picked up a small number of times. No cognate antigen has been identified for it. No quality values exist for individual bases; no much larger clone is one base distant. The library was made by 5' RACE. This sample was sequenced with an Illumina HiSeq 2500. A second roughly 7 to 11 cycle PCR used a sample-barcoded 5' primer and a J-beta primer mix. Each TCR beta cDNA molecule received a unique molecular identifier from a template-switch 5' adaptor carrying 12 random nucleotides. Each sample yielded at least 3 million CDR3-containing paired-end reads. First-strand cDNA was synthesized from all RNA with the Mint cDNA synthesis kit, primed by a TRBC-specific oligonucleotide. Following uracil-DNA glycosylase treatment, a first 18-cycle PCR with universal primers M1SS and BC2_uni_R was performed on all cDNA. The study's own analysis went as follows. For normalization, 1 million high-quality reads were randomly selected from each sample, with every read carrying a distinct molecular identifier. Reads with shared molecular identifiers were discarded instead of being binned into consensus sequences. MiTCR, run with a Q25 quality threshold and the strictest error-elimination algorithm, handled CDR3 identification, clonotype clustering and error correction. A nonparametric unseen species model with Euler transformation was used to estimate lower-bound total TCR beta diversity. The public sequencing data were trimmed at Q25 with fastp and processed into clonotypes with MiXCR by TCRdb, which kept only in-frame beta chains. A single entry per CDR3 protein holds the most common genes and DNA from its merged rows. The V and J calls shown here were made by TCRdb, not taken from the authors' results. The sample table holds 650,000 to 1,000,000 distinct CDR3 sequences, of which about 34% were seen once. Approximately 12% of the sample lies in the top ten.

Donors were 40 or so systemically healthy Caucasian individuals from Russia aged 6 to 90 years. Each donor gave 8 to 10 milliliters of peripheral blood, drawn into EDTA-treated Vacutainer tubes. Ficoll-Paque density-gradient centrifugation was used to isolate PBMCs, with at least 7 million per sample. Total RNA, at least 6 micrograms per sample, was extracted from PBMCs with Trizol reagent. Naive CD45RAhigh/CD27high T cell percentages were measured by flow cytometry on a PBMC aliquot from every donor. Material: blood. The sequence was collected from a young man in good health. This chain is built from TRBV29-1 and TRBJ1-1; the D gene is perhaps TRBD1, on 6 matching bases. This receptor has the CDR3 CSVEGGDTQTEAFF. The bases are TGCAGCGTTGAAGGGGGGGACACCCAGACTGAAGCTTTCTTT.